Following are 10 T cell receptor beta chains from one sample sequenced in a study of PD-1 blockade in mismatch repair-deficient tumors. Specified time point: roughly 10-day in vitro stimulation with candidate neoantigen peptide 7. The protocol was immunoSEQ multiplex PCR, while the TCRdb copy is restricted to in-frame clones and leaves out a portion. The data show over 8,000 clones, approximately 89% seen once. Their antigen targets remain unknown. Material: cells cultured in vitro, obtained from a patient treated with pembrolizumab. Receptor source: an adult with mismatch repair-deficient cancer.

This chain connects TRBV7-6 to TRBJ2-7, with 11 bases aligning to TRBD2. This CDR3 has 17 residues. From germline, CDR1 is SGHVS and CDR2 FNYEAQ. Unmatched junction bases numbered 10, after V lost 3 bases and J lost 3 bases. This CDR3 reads CASSLFSTSGSGYEQYF. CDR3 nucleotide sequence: TGTGCCAGCAGCTTGTTCTCTACTAGCGGGAGTGGCTACGAGCAGTACTTC.

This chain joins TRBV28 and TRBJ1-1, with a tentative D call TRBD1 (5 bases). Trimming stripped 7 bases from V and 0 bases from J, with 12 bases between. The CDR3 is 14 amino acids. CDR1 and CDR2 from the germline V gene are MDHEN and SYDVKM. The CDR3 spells CASMGRPVNTEAFF. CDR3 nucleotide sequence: TGTGCCAGCATGGGACGGCCCGTGAACACTGAAGCTTTCTTT.

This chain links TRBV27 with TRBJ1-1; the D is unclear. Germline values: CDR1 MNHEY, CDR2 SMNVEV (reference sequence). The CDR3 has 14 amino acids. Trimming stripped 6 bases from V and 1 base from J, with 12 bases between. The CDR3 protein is CASRPGVPNTEAFF. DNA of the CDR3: TGTGCCAGCAGGCCAGGAGTTCCGAACACTGAAGCTTTCTTT.

The CDR3 coding sequence is TGTGCCATCAGTGACGTCCTCCGGACTTCACCCCTCCACTTT. This gives the protein CAISDVLRTSPLHF. The chain combines TRBV10-3 with TRBJ1-6; D not certain. V lost 3 bases to trimming and J lost 9 bases, with 12 bases between them. The germline gives CDR1 ENHRY, CDR2 SYGVKD. The CDR3 covers 14 residues.

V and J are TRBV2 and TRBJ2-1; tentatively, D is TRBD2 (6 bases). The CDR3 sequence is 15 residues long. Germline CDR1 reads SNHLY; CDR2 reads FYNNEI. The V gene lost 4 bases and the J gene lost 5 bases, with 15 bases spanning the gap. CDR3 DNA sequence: TGTGCCAGCAGTGTCACTAGCAGTCCCAACAATGAGCAGTTCTTC. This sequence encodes CASSVTSSPNNEQFF.

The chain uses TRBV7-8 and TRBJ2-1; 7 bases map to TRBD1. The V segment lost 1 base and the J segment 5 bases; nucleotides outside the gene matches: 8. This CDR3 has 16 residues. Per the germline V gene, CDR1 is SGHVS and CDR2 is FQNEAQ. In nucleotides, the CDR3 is TGTGCCAGCAGCTTAGGTATCGGACAGGTCAACAATGAGCAGTTCTTC. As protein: CASSLGIGQVNNEQFF.

Here the CDR3 reads CASSPFGNSYNEQFF. The CDR3 DNA is TGCGCCAGCAGCCCTTTCGGTAACTCCTACAATGAGCAGTTCTTC. The chain uses TRBV5-1 and TRBJ2-1; the D is unclear. The V and J ends lost 4 bases and 0 bases respectively, with 11 bases between them. This CDR3 has 15 residues. The V gene's germline CDR1 is SGHRS and CDR2 YFSETQ.

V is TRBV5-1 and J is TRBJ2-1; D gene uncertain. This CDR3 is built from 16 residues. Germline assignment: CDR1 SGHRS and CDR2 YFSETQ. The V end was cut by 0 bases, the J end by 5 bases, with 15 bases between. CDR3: CASSLGLLSSNNEQFF. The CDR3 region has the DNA TGCGCCAGCAGCTTGGGGCTCCTCTCCAGCAACAATGAGCAGTTCTTC.

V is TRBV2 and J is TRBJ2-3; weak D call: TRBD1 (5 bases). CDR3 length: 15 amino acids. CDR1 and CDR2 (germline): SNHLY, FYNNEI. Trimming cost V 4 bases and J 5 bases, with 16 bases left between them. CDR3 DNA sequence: TGTGCCAGCAGTGCGTCAGGGAACCAAGGAGATACGCAGTATTTT. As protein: CASSASGNQGDTQYF.

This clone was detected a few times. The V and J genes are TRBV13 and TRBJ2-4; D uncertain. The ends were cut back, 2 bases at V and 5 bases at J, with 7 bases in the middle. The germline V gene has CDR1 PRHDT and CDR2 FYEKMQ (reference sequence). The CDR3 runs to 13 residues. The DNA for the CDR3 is TGTGCCAGCAGCTTACGTAGAGAAAACATTCAGTACTTC. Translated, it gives CASSLRRENIQYF.